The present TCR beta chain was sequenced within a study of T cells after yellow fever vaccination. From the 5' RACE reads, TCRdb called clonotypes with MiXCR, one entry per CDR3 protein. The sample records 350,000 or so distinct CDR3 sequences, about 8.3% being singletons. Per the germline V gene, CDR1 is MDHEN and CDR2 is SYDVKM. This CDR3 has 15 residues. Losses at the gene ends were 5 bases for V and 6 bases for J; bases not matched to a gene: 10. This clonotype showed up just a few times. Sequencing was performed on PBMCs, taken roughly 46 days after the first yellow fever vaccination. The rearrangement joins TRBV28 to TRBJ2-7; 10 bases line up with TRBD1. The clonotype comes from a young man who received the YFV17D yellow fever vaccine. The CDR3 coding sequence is TGTGCCAGCAGTAAATCGACAGGGGGCCAGCGCGAGCAGTACGTC. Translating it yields CASSKSTGGQREQYV.